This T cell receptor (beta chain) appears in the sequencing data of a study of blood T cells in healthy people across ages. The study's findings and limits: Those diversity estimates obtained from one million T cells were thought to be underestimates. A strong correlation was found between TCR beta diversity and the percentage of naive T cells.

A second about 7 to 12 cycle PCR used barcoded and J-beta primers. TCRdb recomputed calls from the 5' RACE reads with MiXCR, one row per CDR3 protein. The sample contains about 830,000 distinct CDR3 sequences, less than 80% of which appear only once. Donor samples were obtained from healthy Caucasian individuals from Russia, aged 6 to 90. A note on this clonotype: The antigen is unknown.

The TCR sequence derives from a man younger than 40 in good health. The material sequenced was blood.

In DNA form, the CDR3 reads TGTGCCAGCAGTGAAGCACCAGGGCTCGGACAAGAGACCCAGTACTTC. Translating gives CASSEAPGLGQETQYF. The chain is built from TRBV2 and TRBJ2-5; D possibly corresponds to TRBD1 (5 bases). The CDR3 has 16 amino acids. The ends were cut back, 0 bases at V and 2 bases at J, with 13 bases in the middle. The germline CDR1 and CDR2 sequences are SNHLY and FYNNEI.